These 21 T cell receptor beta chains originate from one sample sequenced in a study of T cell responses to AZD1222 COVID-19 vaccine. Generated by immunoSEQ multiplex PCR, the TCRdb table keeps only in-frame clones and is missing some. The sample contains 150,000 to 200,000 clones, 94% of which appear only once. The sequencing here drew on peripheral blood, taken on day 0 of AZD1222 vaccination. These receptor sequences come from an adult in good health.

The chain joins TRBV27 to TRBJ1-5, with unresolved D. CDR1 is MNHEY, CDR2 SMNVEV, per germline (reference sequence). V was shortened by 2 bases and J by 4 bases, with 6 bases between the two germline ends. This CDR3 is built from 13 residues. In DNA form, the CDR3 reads TGTGCCAGCAGTTTAAGGCCGAATCAGCCCCAGCATTTT. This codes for CASSLRPNQPQHF.

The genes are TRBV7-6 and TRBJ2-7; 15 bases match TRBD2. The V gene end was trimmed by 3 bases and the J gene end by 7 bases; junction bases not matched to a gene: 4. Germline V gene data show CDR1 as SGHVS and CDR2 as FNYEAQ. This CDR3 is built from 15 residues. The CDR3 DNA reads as TGTGCCAGCAGCTTGTCCGGGACTAGCGGGAGGGAGCAGTACTTC. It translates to CASSLSGTSGREQYF. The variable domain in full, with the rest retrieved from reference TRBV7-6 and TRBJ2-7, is GAGVSQSPRYKVTKRGQDVALRCDPISGHVSLYWYRQALGQGPEFLTYFNYEAQQDKSGLPNDRFSAERPEGSISTLTIQRTEQRDSAMYRCASSLSGTSGREQYFGPGTRLTVT.

CDR3 sequence (DNA): TGTGCCACCGGGGGAGATGGTACGCAGTATTTT. The encoded protein is CATGGDGTQYF. This chain connects TRBV5-4 to TRBJ2-3; D is possibly TRBD2 (6 bases). The CDR3 has 11 residues. V shed 9 bases and J shed 8 bases, with 13 bases lying between them. CDR1 SGHNT and CDR2 YYREEE come from the germline V gene (reference sequence).

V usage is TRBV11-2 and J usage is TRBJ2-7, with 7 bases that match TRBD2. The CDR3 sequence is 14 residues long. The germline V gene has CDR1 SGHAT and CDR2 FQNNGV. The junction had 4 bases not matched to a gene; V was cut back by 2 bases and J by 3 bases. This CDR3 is CASSLSSGNYEQYF. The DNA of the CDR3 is TGTGCCAGCAGCTTATCTAGCGGAAACTACGAGCAGTACTTC.

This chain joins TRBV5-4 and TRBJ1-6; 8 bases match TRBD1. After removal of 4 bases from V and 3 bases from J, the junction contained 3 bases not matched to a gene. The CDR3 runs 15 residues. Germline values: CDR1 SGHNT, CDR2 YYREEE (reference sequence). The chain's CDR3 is CASSQDRDYNSPLHF. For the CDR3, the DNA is TGTGCCAGCAGCCAGGACAGGGACTATAATTCACCCCTCCACTTT.

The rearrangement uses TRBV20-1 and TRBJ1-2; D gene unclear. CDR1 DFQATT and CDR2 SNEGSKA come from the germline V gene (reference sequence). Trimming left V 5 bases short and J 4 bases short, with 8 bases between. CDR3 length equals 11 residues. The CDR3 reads CSASWSYGYTF. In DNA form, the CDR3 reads TGCAGTGCTTCTTGGTCCTATGGCTACACCTTC.

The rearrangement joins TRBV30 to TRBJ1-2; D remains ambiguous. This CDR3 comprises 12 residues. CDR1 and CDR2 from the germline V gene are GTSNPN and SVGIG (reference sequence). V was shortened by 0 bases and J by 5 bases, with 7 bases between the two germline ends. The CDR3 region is CAWSVRSYGYTF. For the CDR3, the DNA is TGTGCCTGGAGTGTACGTTCTTATGGCTACACCTTC.

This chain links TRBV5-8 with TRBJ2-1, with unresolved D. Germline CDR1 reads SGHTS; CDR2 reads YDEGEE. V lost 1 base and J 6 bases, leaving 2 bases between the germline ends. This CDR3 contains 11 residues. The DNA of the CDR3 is TGTGCCAGCAGCTTGCCCAATGAGCAGTTCTTC. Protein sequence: CASSLPNEQFF. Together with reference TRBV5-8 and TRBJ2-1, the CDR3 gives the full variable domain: EAGVTQSPTHLIKTRGQQATLRCSPISGHTSVYWYQQALGLGLQFLLWYDEGEERNRGNFPPRFSGRQFPNYSSELNVNALELEDSALYLCASSLPNEQFFGPGTRLTVL.

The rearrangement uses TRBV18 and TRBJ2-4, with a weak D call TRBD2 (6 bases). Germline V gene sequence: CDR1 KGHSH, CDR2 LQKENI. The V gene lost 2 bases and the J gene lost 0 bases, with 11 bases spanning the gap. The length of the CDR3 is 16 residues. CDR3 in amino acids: CASSPIAELAKNIQYF. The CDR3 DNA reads TGTGCCAGCTCACCAATAGCGGAACTAGCCAAAAACATTCAGTACTTC.

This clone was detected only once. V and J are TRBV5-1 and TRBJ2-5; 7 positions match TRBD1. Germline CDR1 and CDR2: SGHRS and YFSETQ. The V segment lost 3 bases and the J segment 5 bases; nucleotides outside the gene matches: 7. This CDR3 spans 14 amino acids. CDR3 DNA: TGCGCCAGCAGCTCACAGGGGATGGAGGAGACCCAGTACTTC. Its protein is CASSSQGMEETQYF.

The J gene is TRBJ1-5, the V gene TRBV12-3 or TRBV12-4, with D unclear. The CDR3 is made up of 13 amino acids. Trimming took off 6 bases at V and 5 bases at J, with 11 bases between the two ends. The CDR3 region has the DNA TGTGCCAGCAGCGCCGAGGTAGATCAGCCCCAGCATTTT. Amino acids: CASSAEVDQPQHF.

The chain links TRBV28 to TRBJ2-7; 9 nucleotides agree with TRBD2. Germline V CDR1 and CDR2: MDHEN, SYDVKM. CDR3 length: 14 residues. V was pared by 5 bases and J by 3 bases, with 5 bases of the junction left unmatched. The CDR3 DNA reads TGTGCCAGCAGTCTAACTAGCGGGCGCTACGAGCAGTACTTC. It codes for CASSLTSGRYEQYF.

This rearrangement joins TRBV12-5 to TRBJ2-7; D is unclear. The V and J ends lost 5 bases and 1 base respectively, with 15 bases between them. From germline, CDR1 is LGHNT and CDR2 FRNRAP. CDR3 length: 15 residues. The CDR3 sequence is CASGPGRLGSYEQYF. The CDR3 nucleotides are TGTGCTAGTGGTCCCGGCCGGCTAGGGTCCTACGAGCAGTACTTC.

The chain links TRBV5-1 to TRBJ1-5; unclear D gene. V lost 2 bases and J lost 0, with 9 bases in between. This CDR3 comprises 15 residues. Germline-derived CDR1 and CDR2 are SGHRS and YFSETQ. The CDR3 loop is CASSLGGDSNQPQHF. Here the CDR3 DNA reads TGCGCCAGCAGCTTAGGAGGAGATAGCAATCAGCCCCAGCATTTT. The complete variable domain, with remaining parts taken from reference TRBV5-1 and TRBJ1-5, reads KAGVTQTPRYLIKTRGQQVTLSCSPISGHRSVSWYQQTPGQGLQFLFEYFSETQRNKGNFPGRFSGRQFSNSRSEMNVSTLELGDSALYLCASSLGGDSNQPQHFGDGTRLSIL.

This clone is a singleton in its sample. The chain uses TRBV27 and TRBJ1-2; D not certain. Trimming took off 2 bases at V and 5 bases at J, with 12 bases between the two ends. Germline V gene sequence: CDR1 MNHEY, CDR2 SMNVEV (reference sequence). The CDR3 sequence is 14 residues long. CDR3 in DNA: TGTGCCAGCAGTTTAACTGCCAGAGGGTATGGCTACACCTTC. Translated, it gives CASSLTARGYGYTF.

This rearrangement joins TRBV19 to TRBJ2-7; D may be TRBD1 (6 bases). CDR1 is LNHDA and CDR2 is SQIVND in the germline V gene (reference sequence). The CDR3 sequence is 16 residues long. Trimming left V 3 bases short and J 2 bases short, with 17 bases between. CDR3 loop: CASSMPGQSATYEQYF. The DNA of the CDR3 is TGTGCCAGTAGTATGCCAGGACAGTCCGCTACCTACGAGCAGTACTTC.

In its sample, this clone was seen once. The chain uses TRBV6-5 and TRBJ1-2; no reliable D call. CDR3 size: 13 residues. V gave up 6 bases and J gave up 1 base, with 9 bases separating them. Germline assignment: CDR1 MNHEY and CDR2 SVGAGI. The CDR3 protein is CASRATDNYGYTF. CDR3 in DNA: TGTGCCAGCAGGGCGACGGATAACTATGGCTACACCTTC.

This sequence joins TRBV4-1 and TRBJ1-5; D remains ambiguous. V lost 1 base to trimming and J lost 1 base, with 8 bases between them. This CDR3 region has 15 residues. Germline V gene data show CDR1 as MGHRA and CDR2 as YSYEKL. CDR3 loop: CASSQVAGSNQPQHF. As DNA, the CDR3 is TGCGCCAGCAGCCAAGTTGCGGGAAGCAATCAGCCCCAGCATTTT.

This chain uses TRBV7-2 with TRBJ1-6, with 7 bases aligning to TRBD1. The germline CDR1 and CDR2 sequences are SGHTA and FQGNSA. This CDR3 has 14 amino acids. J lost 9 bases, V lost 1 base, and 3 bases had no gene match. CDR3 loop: CASSLGQGSSPLHF. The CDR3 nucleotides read TGTGCCAGCAGCTTAGGACAGGGAAGTTCACCCCTCCACTTT.

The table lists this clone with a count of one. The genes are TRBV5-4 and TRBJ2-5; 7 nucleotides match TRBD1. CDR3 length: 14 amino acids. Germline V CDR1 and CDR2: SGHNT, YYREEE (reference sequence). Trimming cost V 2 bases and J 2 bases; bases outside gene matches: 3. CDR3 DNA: TGTGCCAGCAGCTTCGGACAGGCTCAAGAGACCCAGTACTTC. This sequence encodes CASSFGQAQETQYF.

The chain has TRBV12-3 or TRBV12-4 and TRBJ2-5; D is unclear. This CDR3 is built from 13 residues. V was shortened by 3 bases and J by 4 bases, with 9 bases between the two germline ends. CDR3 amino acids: CASSFEGGETQYF. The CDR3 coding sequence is TGTGCCAGCAGTTTTGAAGGCGGAGAGACCCAGTACTTC.